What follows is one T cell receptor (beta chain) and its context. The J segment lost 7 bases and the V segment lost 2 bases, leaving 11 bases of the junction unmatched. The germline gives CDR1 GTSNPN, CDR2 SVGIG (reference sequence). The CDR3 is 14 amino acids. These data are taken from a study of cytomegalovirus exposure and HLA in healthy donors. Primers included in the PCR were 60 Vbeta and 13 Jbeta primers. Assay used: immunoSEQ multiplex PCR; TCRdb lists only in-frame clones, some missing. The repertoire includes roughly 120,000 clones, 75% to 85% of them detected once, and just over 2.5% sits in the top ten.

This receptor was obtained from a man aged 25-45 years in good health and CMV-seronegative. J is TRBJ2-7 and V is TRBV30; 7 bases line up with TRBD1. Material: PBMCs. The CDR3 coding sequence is TGTGCCTGGAGTAAGGGGCAGGGGGTGCGGGAGCAGTACTTC. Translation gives CAWSKGQGVREQYF.